This is a list of T cell receptor beta chains from one sample in a study of T cell responses to AZD1222 COVID-19 vaccine. Measured with immunoSEQ multiplex PCR; TCRdb has only the in-frame clones, and not every one. The sample includes around 150,000 clones, 65% to 90% of them seen just once. The sample here was peripheral blood, taken 28 days after the second dose of the MenACWY control vaccine. These TCRs come from an adult who received the MenACWY meningococcal vaccine as a control. The conserved cysteine and the conserved F or W are not part of the CDR3 here. D genes are given only for firm matches. Rows give clone size only sometimes, using once, few, many, or a class for an expanded clone.

d_call,j_call,v_call,clone_size,cdr3_aa
.,TRBJ1-1,TRBV10-1,.,ASGPGRDTEAF
.,TRBJ1-3,TRBV7-6,.,ASSLRTGASGNTIY
.,TRBJ2-7,TRBV9,.,ASSVGAGHSYEQY
.,TRBJ1-1,TRBV10-3,.,AISESMKGDTEAF
TRBD1,TRBJ2-2,TRBV7-6,.,ASSARTGRTGELF
TRBD1,TRBJ1-2,TRBV19,.,ASSPGGGNYGYT
.,TRBJ2-1,TRBV18,.,ASSPLKGYSYNEQF
TRBD2,TRBJ2-1,TRBV5-4,.,ASSLVSGNNEQF
TRBD1,TRBJ1-2,TRBV7-9,few,ASSPINGQEDGYT
.,TRBJ1-1,TRBV6-5,once,ASSPQGMNTEAF
.,TRBJ2-2,TRBV9,.,ASGTGSSFTGELF
TRBD2,TRBJ2-3,TRBV7-2,.,ASSFYTSGGADTQY
.,TRBJ2-5,TRBV19,.,ASSMVAGQQETQY
TRBD1,TRBJ1-1,TRBV7-9,.,ASSPGGNTEAF
TRBD1,TRBJ2-2,TRBV19,few,ASRAGQGAVGELF
.,TRBJ2-2,TRBV27,few,ASQAARTGELF
.,TRBJ2-7,TRBV20-1,.,SASDLKRGYEQY
.,TRBJ2-3,TRBV5-1,.,ASQSNSGENTQY
.,TRBJ2-5,TRBV7-9,.,ASSWYQETQY
TRBD1,TRBJ1-2,TRBV9,.,ASSDPGTGPGYT
.,TRBJ2-2,TRBV6-6,.,ASCSSSGGELF
TRBD1,TRBJ2-2,TRBV11-3,.,ASSLQGAGTGELF
.,TRBJ2-3,TRBV3-1/TRBV3-2,.,ASSQGTSTDTQY
.,TRBJ1-2,TRBV6-6,.,ASSYEFEGPNYGYT
TRBD1,TRBJ1-5,TRBV6-1,many,ASSEAVGQGAGQPQH
.,TRBJ1-1,TRBV6-5,.,ASTKPGKNTEAF
TRBD1,TRBJ1-1,TRBV9,.,ASSARQGTTEAF
.,TRBJ2-1,TRBV5-6,.,ASSLPLSATYNEQF
.,TRBJ1-2,TRBV19,few,ASGYGYT